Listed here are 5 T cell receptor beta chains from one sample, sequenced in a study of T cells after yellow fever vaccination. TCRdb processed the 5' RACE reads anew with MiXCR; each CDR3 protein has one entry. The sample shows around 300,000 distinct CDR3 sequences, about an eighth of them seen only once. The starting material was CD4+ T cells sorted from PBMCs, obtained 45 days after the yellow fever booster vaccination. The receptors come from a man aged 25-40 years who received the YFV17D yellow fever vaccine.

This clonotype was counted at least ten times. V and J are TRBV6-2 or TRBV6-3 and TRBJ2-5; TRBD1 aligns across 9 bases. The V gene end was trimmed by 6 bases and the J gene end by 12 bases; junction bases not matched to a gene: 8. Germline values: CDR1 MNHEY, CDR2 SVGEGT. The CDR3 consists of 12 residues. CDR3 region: CASSLRDRVKYF. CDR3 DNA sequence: TGTGCCAGCAGCCTTCGGGACAGGGTAAAGTACTTC.

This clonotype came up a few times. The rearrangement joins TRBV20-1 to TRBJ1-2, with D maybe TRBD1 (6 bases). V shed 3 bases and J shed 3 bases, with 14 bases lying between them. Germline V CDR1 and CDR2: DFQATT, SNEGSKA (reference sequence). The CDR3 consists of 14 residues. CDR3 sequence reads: CSARGARDYYGYTF. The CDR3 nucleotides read TGCAGTGCTAGGGGGGCCAGAGATTACTATGGCTACACCTTC.

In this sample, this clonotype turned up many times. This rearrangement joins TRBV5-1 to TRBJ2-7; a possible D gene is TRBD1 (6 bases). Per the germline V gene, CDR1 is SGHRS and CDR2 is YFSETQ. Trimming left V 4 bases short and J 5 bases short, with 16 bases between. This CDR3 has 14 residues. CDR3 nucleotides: TGCGCCAGCAGCACCGCAGGGGCTTTCAACGAGCAGTACTTC. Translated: CASSTAGAFNEQYF.

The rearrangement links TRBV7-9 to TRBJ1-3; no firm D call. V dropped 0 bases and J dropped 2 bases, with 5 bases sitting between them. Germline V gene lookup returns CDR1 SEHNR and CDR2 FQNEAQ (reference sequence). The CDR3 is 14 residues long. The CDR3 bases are TGTGCCAGCAGCTTAGCGCCCCCTGGAAACACCATATATTTT. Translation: CASSLAPPGNTIYF.

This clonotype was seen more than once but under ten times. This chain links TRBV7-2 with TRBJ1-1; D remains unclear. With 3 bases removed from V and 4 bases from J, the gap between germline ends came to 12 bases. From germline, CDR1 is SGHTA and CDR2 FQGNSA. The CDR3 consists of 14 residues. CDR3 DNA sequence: TGTGCCAGCAGCTTTGAACAGCCGCGCACTGAAGCTTTCTTT. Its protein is CASSFEQPRTEAFF.